Below, 29 T cell receptor beta chains from the same sample are listed, as sequenced in a study of metastatic and nonmetastatic thyroid tumors (dated by TCRdb to 2019 to 2021). Before undergoing thyroid surgery, none of the patients had been given any kind of treatment. Libraries were built with PCR. The data were produced on an Illumina HiSeq 4000. TCRdb redid the processing of the public reads, applying fastp at Q25 and MiXCR, and retained in-frame beta chains. The sample table contains 30,000 to 35,000 clones; only one count was recorded for around 20% of them. Roughly 22% of the sample is held by the ten biggest clonotypes. Sequencing used blood. The receptors come from a female donor with papillary thyroid cancer or a benign thyroid nodule (not recorded which). Some clones in this sample may be carry-over from other donors' samples.

There are many counts of this clone. This chain connects TRBV7-9 to TRBJ2-1, with unresolved D. V lost 5 bases and J 0 bases, leaving 11 bases between the germline ends. The CDR3 runs 15 residues. Germline CDR1 is SEHNR and CDR2 is FQNEAQ (reference sequence). The CDR3 protein is CASSPHPSSYNEQFF. For the CDR3, the DNA is TGTGCCAGCAGCCCGCACCCGAGCTCCTACAATGAGCAGTTCTTC. Full variable domain (remainder filled in from reference TRBV7-9 and TRBJ2-1): DTGVSQNPRHKITKRGQNVTFRCDPISEHNRLYWYRQTLGQGPEFLTYFQNEAQLEKSRLLSDRFSAERPKGSFSTLEIQRTEQGDSAMYLCASSPHPSSYNEQFFGPGTRLTVL.

This chain connects TRBV6-2 or TRBV6-3 to TRBJ1-5, with a tentative D call TRBD1 (5 bases). This CDR3 is built from 15 residues. Between the trimmed V and J ends, which lost 6 bases and 10 bases, there was a span of 22 bases. Per the germline V gene, CDR1 is MNHEY and CDR2 is SVGEGT. The DNA for the CDR3 is TGTGCCAGCAGCGAAGGGACTCTGCGGTCTCATCCCCAGCATTTT. Amino acid sequence: CASSEGTLRSHPQHF.

This clone was seen many times. The chain links TRBV6-5 to TRBJ1-1; D uncertain. The CDR3 consists of 14 residues. CDR1 and CDR2 from the germline V gene are MNHEY and SVGAGI. Trimming pared 0 bases from V and 1 base from J, leaving 6 bases between. The CDR3 bases are TGTGCCAGCAGTTACTCGTATGGGAACACTGAAGCTTTCTTT. Protein sequence: CASSYSYGNTEAFF.

This clone showed up just a few times. The chain is built from TRBV12-3 or TRBV12-4 and TRBJ2-1; D call uncertain. V lost 2 bases and J 7 bases, leaving 18 bases between the germline ends. The CDR3 spans 16 residues. The CDR3 sequence is CASSLRETLLRNEQFF. For the CDR3, the DNA is TGTGCCAGCAGTTTACGCGAGACCCTCCTGAGGAATGAGCAGTTCTTC.

The chain is built from TRBV11-2 and TRBJ2-3; 8 bases agree with TRBD2. CDR3 length: 15 amino acids. V was clipped by 0 bases and J by 6 bases; unmatched bases: 5. Per germline, CDR1 SGHAT and CDR2 FQNNGV. The CDR3 protein is CASSLEPAGGDTQYF. The CDR3, as DNA: TGTGCCAGCAGCTTAGAGCCTGCGGGAGGTGATACGCAGTATTTT.

Points on this clone: This may stem from a read error, because a much larger clone lies one nucleotide away. The rearrangement joins TRBV6-5 to TRBJ1-4; TRBD1 agrees at 7 bases. This CDR3 region has 16 residues. Germline CDR1 reads MNHEY; CDR2 reads SVGAGI. J gave up 8 bases and V 2 bases, and 11 bases lay outside the gene matches. CDR3: CASSYPPGQFEEKLFF. CDR3 DNA sequence: TGTGCCAGCAGTTACCCACCGGGACAGTTCGAAGAAAAACTGTTTTTT.

The table lists this clone with many counts. J is TRBJ2-5 and V is TRBV7-8; D possibly corresponds to TRBD2 (5 bases). This CDR3 has 11 amino acids. Germline V gene lookup returns CDR1 SGHVS and CDR2 FQNEAQ. V lost 4 bases to trimming and J lost 5 bases, with 5 bases between them. CDR3 sequence reads: CASSWRETQYF. In nucleotides, the CDR3 is TGTGCCAGCAGCTGGAGGGAGACCCAGTACTTC.

V usage is TRBV20-1 and J usage is TRBJ2-7; D gene unclear. Per the germline V gene, CDR1 is DFQATT and CDR2 is SNEGSKA (reference sequence). V was cut by 6 bases and J by 3 bases, with 18 bases left in between. This CDR3 comprises 14 residues. The CDR3 is CSAPEPTHFYEQYF. The CDR3 coding sequence is TGCAGTGCGCCGGAACCGACCCATTTCTACGAGCAGTACTTC.

This clone was counted only a few times. The chain has TRBV6-1 and TRBJ2-1; 10 bases fit TRBD1. Germline-derived CDR1 and CDR2 are MNHNS and SASEGT. The CDR3 extends over 13 amino acids. The V segment lost 6 bases and the J segment 10 bases; nucleotides outside the gene matches: 6. The CDR3 coding sequence is TGTGCCAGCAGGGGACAGGGGCCGGGGGAGCAGTTCTTC. This codes for CASRGQGPGEQFF.

In its sample, this clone was seen many times. V gene TRBV7-2 combines with J gene TRBJ2-1; TRBD1 aligns across 7 bases. Germline V gene data show CDR1 as SGHTA and CDR2 as FQGNSA. The CDR3 length is 14 residues. With V trimmed by 4 bases and J by 8 bases, 8 bases remained unmatched. CDR3 in DNA: TGTGCCAGCAGCTCCTGGACAGGTCAATATGAGCAGTTCTTC. It specifies CASSSWTGQYEQFF. Together with reference TRBV7-2 and TRBJ2-1, the CDR3 gives the full variable domain: GAGVSQSPSNKVTEKGKDVELRCDPISGHTALYWYRQSLGQGLEFLIYFQGNSAPDKSGLPSDRFSAERTGGSVSTLTIQRTQQEDSAVYLCASSSWTGQYEQFFGPGTRLTVL.

This clone was observed a single time. A read error may be the cause here, since a much bigger clone is one base away. J is TRBJ2-5 and V is TRBV5-1, with a tentative D call TRBD1 (6 bases). Germline V gene lookup returns CDR1 SGHRS and CDR2 YFSETQ. Trimming pared 3 bases from V and 2 bases from J, leaving 11 bases between. The CDR3 is made up of 14 amino acids. The CDR3 bases are TGCGCCAGCAGCTCCCTCAGGGGACAAGAGACCCAGTACTTC. It codes for CASSSLRGQETQYF.

V and J are TRBV12-3 or TRBV12-4 and TRBJ1-6, with a possible D match to TRBD1 (5 bases). With 5 bases removed from V and 10 bases from J, the gap between germline ends came to 15 bases. CDR3 size: 14 residues. CDR3 nucleotides: TGTGCCAGCAGTCAACTCCTGCAGGGCTCACCCCTCCACTTT. Translation gives CASSQLLQGSPLHF.

There are many counts of this clone. A much larger clone differs from this one at a single base, so this may be a read error. Other DNA sequences in this sample translate to the same CDR3. The CDR3 nucleotides are TGTGCCAGCAGTACGACCGAGATCTACGAGCAGTACTTC. It specifies CASSTTEIYEQYF. The rearrangement links TRBV6-1 to TRBJ2-7; no reliable D call. Germline CDR1 MNHNS, CDR2 SASEGT. The V gene lost 5 bases and the J gene lost 3 bases, with 11 bases spanning the gap. The CDR3 has 13 residues.

In its sample, this clone was seen once. V usage is TRBV7-8 and J usage is TRBJ2-3; D remains ambiguous. This CDR3 is built from 14 residues. Deletions cut 7 bases from V and 3 bases from J, with 14 bases between. From germline, CDR1 is SGHVS and CDR2 FQNEAQ. The CDR3 DNA follows: TGTGCCAGCATTAAGGTTTTCCAAACAGATACGCAGTATTTT. Translating gives CASIKVFQTDTQYF. The full variable domain, with the rest looked up from reference TRBV7-8 and TRBJ2-3, is GAGVSQSPRYKVAKRGQDVALRCDPISGHVSLFWYQQALGQGPEFLTYFQNEAQLDKSGLPSDRFFAERPEGSVSTLKIQRTQQEDSAVYLCASIKVFQTDTQYFGPGTRLTVL.

This clone was detected many times. CDR3: CASNRRFVSTDTQYF. CDR3 DNA sequence: TGTGCCAGCAACAGGCGATTTGTCAGCACAGATACGCAGTATTTT. The chain uses TRBV5-6 and TRBJ2-3, with D possibly matching TRBD1 (5 bases). With 6 bases removed from V and 0 bases from J, the gap between germline ends came to 14 bases. The CDR3 covers 15 residues. Germline-derived CDR1 and CDR2 are SGHDT and YYEEEE.

This clone has ten or more counts. This chain joins TRBV7-3 and TRBJ1-2, with TRBD1 identical over 8 bases. The CDR3 is 14 residues long. Germline CDR1 and CDR2: SGHTA and FQGTGA. Unmatched junction bases numbered 6, after V lost 5 bases and J lost 4 bases. CDR3: CASSTGQGGYGYTF. The CDR3 DNA sequence: TGTGCCAGCAGCACAGGACAGGGCGGCTATGGCTACACCTTC.

The sample holds many counts of this clone. This chain connects TRBV2 to TRBJ2-5, with 8 nucleotides matching TRBD1. J was trimmed by 5 bases and V by 1 base; bases with no gene match: 15. The CDR3 spans 18 residues. Per germline, CDR1 SNHLY and CDR2 FYNNEI. The CDR3 DNA sequence: TGTGCCAGCAGTGAAGATCTTGGGGACAGGTTCGTCGGGGAGACCCAGTACTTC. Its protein is CASSEDLGDRFVGETQYF.

In this sample, this clone is medium-sized (0.01 to 0.1%). The CDR3 bases are TGTGCCAGCAGACCTCGGACCCACACCGGGGAGCTGTTTTTT. Translated, it gives CASRPRTHTGELFF. V gene TRBV6-1 combines with J gene TRBJ2-2; D ambiguous. CDR3 size: 14 residues. Germline loops: CDR1 MNHNS, CDR2 SASEGT. The V end lost 6 bases, the J end lost 3 bases, and 11 bases lay between the germline ends.

This clone is judged medium-sized. The chain employs TRBV6-5 and TRBJ2-1, with D perhaps given as TRBD1 or TRBD2 (5 bases each). Trimming cost V 4 bases and J 4 bases, with 17 bases left between them. This CDR3 is 16 amino acids long. Germline CDR1 MNHEY, CDR2 SVGAGI. CDR3 residues: CASSSTGTERYNEQFF. Written as DNA, the CDR3 is TGTGCCAGCAGTTCCACCGGGACCGAGAGATACAATGAGCAGTTCTTC.

This clone was picked up many times. A read error may explain this, as a much larger clone is one base away. The rearrangement links TRBV10-1 to TRBJ2-3; D is tentatively TRBD1 or TRBD2 (5 bases each). This CDR3 is built from 15 residues. The germline gives CDR1 WNHNN, CDR2 SYGVQD (reference sequence). V lost 4 bases and J lost 10, with 21 bases in between. CDR3 protein: CASSVTGTRTDAQYF. The CDR3 DNA follows: TGCGCCAGCAGTGTGACGGGGACCAGAACCGATGCGCAGTATTTT.

By frequency in the sample, this clone is medium-sized. The chain has TRBV12-3 or TRBV12-4 and TRBJ2-3; 7 nucleotides align to TRBD2. This CDR3 region has 14 residues. Trimming removed 6 bases from V and 5 bases from J; junction bases left unmatched: 8. In nucleotides, the CDR3 is TGTGCCAGCAGACCCGGGGGAGGGGAAGATACGCAGTATTTT. It translates to CASRPGGGEDTQYF.

This clone was recorded at least ten times. Other DNA sequences from this sample encode an identical CDR3 as well. The chain combines TRBV20-1 with TRBJ2-5; the D call may be TRBD1 or TRBD2 (6 bases each). Trimming pared 4 bases from V and 4 bases from J, leaving 16 bases between. This CDR3 is built from 14 residues. Germline V gene lookup returns CDR1 DFQATT and CDR2 SNEGSKA (reference sequence). CDR3 DNA sequence: TGCAGTGCTATCCAGGGGACTGTGGGAGAGACCCAGTACTTC. As protein: CSAIQGTVGETQYF.

There are many counts of this clone. This chain uses TRBV20-1 with TRBJ1-1; D is perhaps TRBD1 (5 bases). Trimming removed 7 bases at V and 1 base at J, with 16 bases between. Per germline, CDR1 DFQATT and CDR2 SNEGSKA (reference sequence). The CDR3 is 14 amino acids. In nucleotides, the CDR3 is TGCAGTGGTACAGGCGGAGCTGGGAACACTGAAGCTTTCTTT. The encoded protein is CSGTGGAGNTEAFF.

This clone was counted at least ten times. The J gene is TRBJ2-5, the V gene TRBV5-1; a possible D gene is TRBD2 (6 bases). V lost 4 bases, J lost 6 bases, and 19 bases lay in between. This CDR3 has 15 amino acids. Germline V gives CDR1 SGHRS, CDR2 YFSETQ. CDR3 DNA sequence: TGCGCCAGCAGCCCCGGGAGTCCCTCGGGGCAGACCCAGTACTTC. Translation gives CASSPGSPSGQTQYF.

This clone appeared many times. This chain's CDR3 is CASSPAQDTNQYF. CDR3 in DNA: TGTGCCAGCTCACCCGCCCAGGACACGAATCAGTACTTC. This sequence joins TRBV18 and TRBJ2-7; TRBD1 might be the D (5 bases). Trimming stripped 3 bases from V and 10 bases from J, with 16 bases between. Germline CDR1 and CDR2: KGHSH and LQKENI. The CDR3 has 13 amino acids.

Many counts were recorded for this clone. This sequence joins TRBV5-1 and TRBJ1-1; possible D gene TRBD1, 5 bases. The CDR3 runs 16 residues. Trimming took 5 bases from V and 0 from J, leaving 17 bases between them. CDR1 is SGHRS and CDR2 is YFSETQ in the germline V gene. As DNA, the CDR3 is TGCGCCAGCAGTGACACGACAGTACCATTGAACACTGAAGCTTTCTTT. It codes for CASSDTTVPLNTEAFF. Full variable domain (remainder filled in from reference TRBV5-1 and TRBJ1-1): KAGVTQTPRYLIKTRGQQVTLSCSPISGHRSVSWYQQTPGQGLQFLFEYFSETQRNKGNFPGRFSGRQFSNSRSEMNVSTLELGDSALYLCASSDTTVPLNTEAFFGQGTRLTVV.

This clone appeared many times. The chain has TRBV5-1 and TRBJ2-1; D is possibly TRBD2 (5 bases). Deletions cut 4 bases from V and 1 base from J, with 9 bases between. The CDR3 consists of 14 residues. Germline V gene lookup returns CDR1 SGHRS and CDR2 YFSETQ. The CDR3 region is CASSRAGSYNEQFF. CDR3 in DNA: TGCGCCAGCAGCCGGGCGGGTTCCTACAATGAGCAGTTCTTC.

Ten or more counts support this clone. The chain employs TRBV20-1 and TRBJ2-7, with 9 bases aligning to TRBD1. The CDR3 totals 14 residues. Germline CDR1 is DFQATT and CDR2 is SNEGSKA (reference sequence). Losses at the gene ends were 3 bases for V and 2 bases for J; bases not matched to a gene: 5. CDR3 amino acids: CSASGQGPPYEQYF. In nucleotides, the CDR3 is TGCAGTGCTAGCGGACAGGGGCCCCCCTACGAGCAGTACTTC.

This clone was counted between two and nine times. The chain recombines TRBV19 with TRBJ2-6; 7 bases map to TRBD1. This CDR3 spans 14 amino acids. Germline CDR1 LNHDA, CDR2 SQIVND (reference sequence). The ends lost 5 bases at V and 2 bases at J; junction bases unmatched: 0. CDR3 nucleotide sequence: TGTGCCAGTAGTCAGGGGGCTGGGGCCAACGTCCTGACTTTC. Protein sequence: CASSQGAGANVLTF.